This T cell receptor beta chain was identified in a study of control samples from healthy donors and cancer patients. Profiling relied on immunoSEQ multiplex PCR, and the TCRdb table lists in-frame clones only, not all of them. The sample shows about 120,000 clones, 93% of them seen only once. The sample holds one count of this clone. The length of the CDR3 is 14 residues. The V gene end was trimmed by 4 bases and the J gene end by 0 bases; junction bases not matched to a gene: 2. CDR1 and CDR2 from the germline V gene are MNHNS and SASEGT. The V call is TRBV6-1, the J call TRBJ1-1, with 7 bases aligning to TRBD1. This receptor was obtained from a young man in good health. The sequenced material came from blood. This chain's CDR3 is CASSATGVNTEAFF. The CDR3 coding sequence is TGTGCCAGCAGTGCTACAGGGGTGAACACTGAAGCTTTCTTT.